The text below deals with one T cell receptor (beta chain). In this sample, this clonotype turned up many times. No cognate antigen has been identified for it. Base qualities are missing; no much larger clone stands one base away. These data come from a study of Graves' ophthalmopathy and Graves' hyperthyroidism (dated by TCRdb to about 2018). Regarding the study in general: Peripheral blood was collected before any treatment was given, at the time of initial diagnosis. TCR beta repertoire signatures were used to distinguish Graves' ophthalmopathy from Graves' hyperthyroidism and to predict progression to ophthalmopathy. In total, under 150 blood samples were TCR-sequenced: fewer than 50 ophthalmopathy, around 75 hyperthyroidism and some 17 hyperthyroidism-to-ophthalmopathy patients. To explore V-J signatures distinguishing ophthalmopathy from hyperthyroidism, a discovery set of around 100 patients (about 44 ophthalmopathy, about 57 stable hyperthyroidism) was enrolled. An independent validation cohort was composed of approximately 18 hyperthyroidism patients and around 16 patients who later progressed from hyperthyroidism to ophthalmopathy. In over 5 hyperthyroidism patients, the T-cell repertoire of thyroid tissue was compared with the T-cell repertoire of blood. Following sampling, methimazole starting at 30 mg daily was administered to hyperthyroidism patients, and high-dose intravenous methylprednisolone was administered to ophthalmopathy patients.

From a lookup of the germline V gene, CDR1 and CDR2 are MNHEY and SVGAGI. At the junction V is shortened by 7 bases and J by 6 bases; bases outside the gene matches: 5. Spanning cysteine to phenylalanine, the CDR3 consists of 14 amino acids. The entry retains the CDR3 DNA only, 42 bases that are in frame from base 1. Ophthalmopathy patients were characterized by moderately to severely active disease, a Clinical Activity Score of at least 3, a NOSPECS grade of at least 4, and a disease duration under 3 months. Anyone with other autoimmune diseases, uncontrolled infections, pregnancy or lactation was excluded from the study. Clinical symptoms, serum thyroxine, TRAb, thyroid ultrasound and orbital computed tomography formed the basis of the diagnosis. PBMCs were isolated from 10 ml of fresh peripheral blood by Ficoll-Paque density gradient centrifugation. Total RNA was extracted with Trizol reagent and quality-checked on an Agilent 2100 Bioanalyzer.

Overall study results and their limits: Among expanded thyroid clonotypes with frequency above 0.001, most also showed up in blood, which suggests that blood repertoires may reflect the thyroid immune response. In cross-validation, the 13-signature model distinguished ophthalmopathy from stable hyperthyroidism with less than 90% sensitivity and roughly 81% specificity, while in the test set the corresponding values were roughly 80% and 75%. In validation, the model predicted ophthalmopathy progression with about 70% sensitivity and 72.22% specificity; eleven to twelve predicted patients were CT-confirmed with GO in a median of approximately 6.5 months. Sample size was not statistically predetermined, and group allocation was not concealed from the investigators.

TCR beta CDR3 regions were amplified from RNA transcripts for repertoire sequencing. The first round of RT-PCR was done with HTBI primers and the Qiagen OneStep RT-PCR kit, and was followed by a second round of multiplex PCR, then size selection and purification. The libraries underwent paired-end sequencing with 100 bp reads on an Illumina HiSeq2000. Turning to the authors' computational methods: SOAPnuke was used to process the reads, throwing out any read that had adapters, had uncalled bases, had a mean Phred below 15, or lacked an exact constant-primer or identifier match. COPE v1.2.5 was used to merge the high-quality paired reads. Clonotypes were defined as unique nucleotide sequences and were aligned to IMGT TRB V, D and J references using MiTCR v1.1. The analysis was limited to V-J combinations with a frequency above 0.0001, which together covered 99.2% of repertoires. For each V-J combination, a TCR clonal expansion and chaos score was defined as the ratio of F50 clonal expansion to chaos observed in the TCRdist matrix. Features were reduced by Welch's t-statistics and random forest to approximately 13 V-J combinations, which fed a naive Bayes classifier. The similarity between thyroid and blood repertoires was quantified using the Morisita-Horn index. TCRdb trimmed public reads at Q25 via fastp, called clones via MiXCR and kept in-frame beta chains. CDR3 protein sequences are deduplicated, and each keeps its most common genes and DNA. These V and J calls rely on TCRdb rather than the paper's analysis. This sample holds 600,000 to 700,000 distinct CDR3 sequences; more than 40% were observed only once. The top ten clones comprise under 3.5% of the sample.

The sequence derives from an adult man with Graves' ophthalmopathy. Sequencing input: peripheral blood. The V and J segments used are TRBV6-5 and TRBJ1-4; 10 of the junction bases match TRBD1. The sequenced DNA: TGTGCCAGCAAGACCGGGACAGGGGATGAAAAACTGTTTTTT. Its translation reads: CASKTGTGDEKLFF.